This T cell receptor (beta chain) stems from a study of cytomegalovirus exposure and HLA in healthy donors. This CDR3 is 18 amino acids long. The germline V gene encodes CDR1 SGHVS and CDR2 FQNEAQ. V gave up 4 bases and J gave up 7 bases; unmatched junction bases: 15. Study-wide results and caveats: Through in vitro validation, a few CMV-associated chains were shown to be specific for CMV antigens. Cytomegalovirus-associated TCR beta chains were listed, numbering 150 to 200.

Use of 60 Vbeta and 13 Jbeta primers characterized the PCR. Measured with immunoSEQ multiplex PCR; TCRdb has only the in-frame clones, and not every one. Among about 150,000 clones, around 80% were seen once, and the ten largest hold 1%. As to this clone: Its specificity is unknown.

The gene calls are TRBV7-8 and TRBJ2-1, with 11 positions matching TRBD2. This TCR came from a woman in her fifties or sixties in good health and CMV-seropositive. Sequenced: PBMCs. CDR3 residues: CASSWPSHSGGGGNEQFF. CDR3 nucleotides: TGTGCCAGCAGCTGGCCGTCCCATAGCGGGGGGGGAGGGAATGAGCAGTTCTTC.